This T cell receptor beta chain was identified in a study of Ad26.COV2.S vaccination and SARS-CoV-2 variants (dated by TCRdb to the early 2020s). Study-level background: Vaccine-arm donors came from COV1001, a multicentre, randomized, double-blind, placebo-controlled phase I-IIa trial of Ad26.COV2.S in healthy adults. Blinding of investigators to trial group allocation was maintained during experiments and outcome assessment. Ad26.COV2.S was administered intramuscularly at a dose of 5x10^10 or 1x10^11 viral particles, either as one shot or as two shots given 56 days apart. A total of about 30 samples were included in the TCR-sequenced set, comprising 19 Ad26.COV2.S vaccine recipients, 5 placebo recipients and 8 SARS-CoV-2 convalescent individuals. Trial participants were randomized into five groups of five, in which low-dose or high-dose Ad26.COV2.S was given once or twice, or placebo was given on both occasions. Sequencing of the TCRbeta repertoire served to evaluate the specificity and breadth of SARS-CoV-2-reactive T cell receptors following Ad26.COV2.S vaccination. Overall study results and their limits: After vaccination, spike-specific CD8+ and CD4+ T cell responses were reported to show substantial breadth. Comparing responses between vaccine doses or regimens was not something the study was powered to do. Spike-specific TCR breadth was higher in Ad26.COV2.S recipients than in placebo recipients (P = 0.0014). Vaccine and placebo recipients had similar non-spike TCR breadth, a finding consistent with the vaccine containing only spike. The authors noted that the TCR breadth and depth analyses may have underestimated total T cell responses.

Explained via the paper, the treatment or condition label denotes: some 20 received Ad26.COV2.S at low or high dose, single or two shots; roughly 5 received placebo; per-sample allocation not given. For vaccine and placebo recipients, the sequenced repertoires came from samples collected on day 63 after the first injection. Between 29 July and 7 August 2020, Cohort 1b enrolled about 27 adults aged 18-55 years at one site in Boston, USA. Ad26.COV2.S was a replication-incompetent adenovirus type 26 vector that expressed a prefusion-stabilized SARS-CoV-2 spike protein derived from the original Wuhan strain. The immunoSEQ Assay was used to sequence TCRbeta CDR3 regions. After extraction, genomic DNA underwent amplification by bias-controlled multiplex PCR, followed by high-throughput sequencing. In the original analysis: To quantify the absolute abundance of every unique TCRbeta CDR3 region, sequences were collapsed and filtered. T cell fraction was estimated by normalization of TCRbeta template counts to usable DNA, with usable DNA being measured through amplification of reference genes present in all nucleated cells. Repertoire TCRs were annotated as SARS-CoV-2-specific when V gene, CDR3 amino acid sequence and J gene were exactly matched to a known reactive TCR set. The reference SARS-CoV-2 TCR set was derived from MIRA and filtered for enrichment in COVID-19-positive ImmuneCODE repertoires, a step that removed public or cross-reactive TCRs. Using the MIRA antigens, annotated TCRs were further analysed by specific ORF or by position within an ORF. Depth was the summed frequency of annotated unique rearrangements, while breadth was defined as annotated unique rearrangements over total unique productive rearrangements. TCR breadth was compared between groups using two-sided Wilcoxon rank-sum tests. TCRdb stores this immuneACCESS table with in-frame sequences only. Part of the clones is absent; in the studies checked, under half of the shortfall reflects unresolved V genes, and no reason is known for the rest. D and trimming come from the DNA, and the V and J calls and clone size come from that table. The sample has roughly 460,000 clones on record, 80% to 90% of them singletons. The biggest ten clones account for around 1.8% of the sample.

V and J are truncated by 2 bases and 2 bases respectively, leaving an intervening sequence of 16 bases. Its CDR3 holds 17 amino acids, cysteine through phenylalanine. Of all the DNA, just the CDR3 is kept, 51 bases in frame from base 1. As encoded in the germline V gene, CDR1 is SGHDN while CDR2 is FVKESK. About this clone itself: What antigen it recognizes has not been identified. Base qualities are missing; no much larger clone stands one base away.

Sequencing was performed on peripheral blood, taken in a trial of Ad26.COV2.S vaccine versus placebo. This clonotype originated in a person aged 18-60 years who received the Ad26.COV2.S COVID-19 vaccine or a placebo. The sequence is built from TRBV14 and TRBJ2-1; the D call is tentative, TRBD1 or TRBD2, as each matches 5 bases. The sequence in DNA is TGTGCCAGCAGCCAACCGGGGACGCAAACCCCCTACAATGAGCAGTTCTTC. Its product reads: CASSQPGTQTPYNEQFF.